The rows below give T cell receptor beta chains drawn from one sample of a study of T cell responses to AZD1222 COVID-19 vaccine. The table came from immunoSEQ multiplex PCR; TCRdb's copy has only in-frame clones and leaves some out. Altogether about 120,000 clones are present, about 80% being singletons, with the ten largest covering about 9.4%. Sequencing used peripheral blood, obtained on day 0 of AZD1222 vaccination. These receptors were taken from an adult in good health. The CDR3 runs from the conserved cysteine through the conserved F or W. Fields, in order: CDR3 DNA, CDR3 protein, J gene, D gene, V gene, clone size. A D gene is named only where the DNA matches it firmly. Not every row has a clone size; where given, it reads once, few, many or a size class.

cdr3_nt: TGCGCCAGCAGCTTGGCCGGGACAGGTAATTTGGGGGAGCAGTTCTTC; cdr3_aa: CASSLAGTGNLGEQFF; j_call: TRBJ2-1; d_call: TRBD1; v_call: TRBV5-1; clone_size: .
cdr3_nt: TGCGCCAGCAGCGTTAACAAGGGGGACTATGGCTACACCTTC; cdr3_aa: CASSVNKGDYGYTF; j_call: TRBJ1-2; d_call: .; v_call: TRBV10-1; clone_size: .
cdr3_nt: TGCGCCAGCAGCCGGGACGCGAATTCACCCCTCCACTTT; cdr3_aa: CASSRDANSPLHF; j_call: TRBJ1-6; d_call: .; v_call: TRBV10-1; clone_size: .
cdr3_nt: TGTGCCAGCAGCCAAGGGACAGGGGGAAATTCACCCCTCCACTTT; cdr3_aa: CASSQGTGGNSPLHF; j_call: TRBJ1-6; d_call: TRBD1; v_call: TRBV4-2; clone_size: once
cdr3_nt: TGTGCCAGCAGCTTAAGCTCGGCAGGCGGCTCGGAGCAGTACTTC; cdr3_aa: CASSLSSAGGSEQYF; j_call: TRBJ2-7; d_call: .; v_call: TRBV7-2; clone_size: .
cdr3_nt: TGTGCCAGCGGACCCTCGGGAAACACCATATATTTT; cdr3_aa: CASGPSGNTIYF; j_call: TRBJ1-3; d_call: .; v_call: TRBV28; clone_size: .
cdr3_nt: TGTGCCAGCAGCCGGGCGGGGAACAATCAGCCCCAGCATTTT; cdr3_aa: CASSRAGNNQPQHF; j_call: TRBJ1-5; d_call: .; v_call: TRBV11-1; clone_size: .
cdr3_nt: TGTGCCAGCAGCTGGGGACTAGCGGGAGTTGAGACCCAGTACTTC; cdr3_aa: CASSWGLAGVETQYF; j_call: TRBJ2-5; d_call: TRBD2; v_call: TRBV5-6; clone_size: .
cdr3_nt: TGCGCCAGCAGCCAAAACGCAGGGTATTATGTGACCCAGTACTTC; cdr3_aa: CASSQNAGYYVTQYF; j_call: TRBJ2-5; d_call: .; v_call: TRBV4-3; clone_size: .
cdr3_nt: TGTGCCAGTAGTATAGATGGCGCCGGGACTAGCGGGAGCCGGCAGCAGTTCTTC; cdr3_aa: CASSIDGAGTSGSRQQFF; j_call: TRBJ2-1; d_call: TRBD2; v_call: TRBV19; clone_size: .
cdr3_nt: TGTGCCGCGGGGCGGGGGCAAGAGACCCAGTACTTC; cdr3_aa: CAAGRGQETQYF; j_call: TRBJ2-5; d_call: TRBD2; v_call: TRBV6-5; clone_size: .
cdr3_nt: TGTGCCAGCAGTTACTTCCGGACAGGCCTCTATGGCTACACCTTC; cdr3_aa: CASSYFRTGLYGYTF; j_call: TRBJ1-2; d_call: TRBD1; v_call: TRBV6-5; clone_size: .
cdr3_nt: TGTGCCAGCAGGACAGGGGGCTATAATTCACCCCTCCACTTT; cdr3_aa: CASRTGGYNSPLHF; j_call: TRBJ1-6; d_call: TRBD1; v_call: TRBV28; clone_size: .
cdr3_nt: TGTGCCAGCAGCCTGCTGGACTATTACACAGATACGCAGTATTTT; cdr3_aa: CASSLLDYYTDTQYF; j_call: TRBJ2-3; d_call: .; v_call: TRBV7-2; clone_size: .
cdr3_nt: TGCGCCAGCAGCCGAGGACAGGGGCTCTACACAGATACGCAGTATTTT; cdr3_aa: CASSRGQGLYTDTQYF; j_call: TRBJ2-3; d_call: TRBD1; v_call: TRBV4-3; clone_size: .
cdr3_nt: TGCGCCAGCAGCCGCAAGGGACTAGCGGGAGACGGCCAAGAGACCCAGTACTTC; cdr3_aa: CASSRKGLAGDGQETQYF; j_call: TRBJ2-5; d_call: TRBD2; v_call: TRBV4-1; clone_size: .
cdr3_nt: TGTGCCAGCAGTTACTCACGGCTACCCTACGAGCAGTACTTC; cdr3_aa: CASSYSRLPYEQYF; j_call: TRBJ2-7; d_call: .; v_call: TRBV6-5; clone_size: once
cdr3_nt: TGTGCCAGCAGCCATTTACAGGGGGCAGGAGTGGTCTTC; cdr3_aa: CASSHLQGAGVVF; j_call: TRBJ2-1; d_call: TRBD1; v_call: TRBV3-1/TRBV3-2; clone_size: .
cdr3_nt: TGTGCCAGCAACGCGGACTACACCGGGGAGCTGTTTTTT; cdr3_aa: CASNADYTGELFF; j_call: TRBJ2-2; d_call: .; v_call: TRBV2; clone_size: .
cdr3_nt: TGTGCCAGCAGAGTCGAGAATATGAACACTGAAGCTTTCTTT; cdr3_aa: CASRVENMNTEAFF; j_call: TRBJ1-1; d_call: .; v_call: TRBV6-5; clone_size: .
cdr3_nt: TGTGCCAGCAGCCACTACACACAGGGTTTAGCCAAAAACATTCAGTACTTC; cdr3_aa: CASSHYTQGLAKNIQYF; j_call: TRBJ2-4; d_call: .; v_call: TRBV3-1/TRBV3-2; clone_size: .
cdr3_nt: TGTGCCAGTAGAACCAGCTCTGGAAACACCATATATTTT; cdr3_aa: CASRTSSGNTIYF; j_call: TRBJ1-3; d_call: .; v_call: TRBV19; clone_size: .
cdr3_nt: TGCGCCAGCAGCCAATTGGGGCGAACCGGGAGGTGGGGCACAGATACGCAGTATTTT; cdr3_aa: CASSQLGRTGRWGTDTQYF; j_call: TRBJ2-3; d_call: TRBD2; v_call: TRBV4-1; clone_size: .
cdr3_nt: TGCAGTGCTAGTCGAGGTCGTTCCTACGAGCAGTACTTC; cdr3_aa: CSASRGRSYEQYF; j_call: TRBJ2-7; d_call: .; v_call: TRBV20-1; clone_size: .
cdr3_nt: TGCGCCAGCAGGGACAGTGATTCCGGGACAGGGGTCACCTACGAGCAGTACTTC; cdr3_aa: CASRDSDSGTGVTYEQYF; j_call: TRBJ2-7; d_call: TRBD1; v_call: TRBV4-1; clone_size: .
cdr3_nt: TGTGCCAGCAGTGTGCCGGGACTAGCGGCTACTGGAGAGCTGTTTTTT; cdr3_aa: CASSVPGLAATGELFF; j_call: TRBJ2-2; d_call: TRBD2; v_call: TRBV6-1; clone_size: .
cdr3_nt: TGTGCCAGTAGTATAGCATTCCTACACAGCGATACGCAGTATTTT; cdr3_aa: CASSIAFLHSDTQYF; j_call: TRBJ2-3; d_call: .; v_call: TRBV19; clone_size: .
cdr3_nt: TGTGCCAGCAGCGTAGAAGCGACTAGCGGGGGGGACGTCACCGGGGAGCTGTTTTTT; cdr3_aa: CASSVEATSGGDVTGELFF; j_call: TRBJ2-2; d_call: TRBD2; v_call: TRBV9; clone_size: .
cdr3_nt: TGCAGCGTTGTTCAGGATGGCTACACCTTC; cdr3_aa: CSVVQDGYTF; j_call: TRBJ1-2; d_call: .; v_call: TRBV29-1; clone_size: few
cdr3_nt: TGTGCTAGCAGCCCAGAGGTTAGCGGGGGTGGTGAGCAGTTCTTC; cdr3_aa: CASSPEVSGGGEQFF; j_call: TRBJ2-1; d_call: TRBD2; v_call: TRBV7-7; clone_size: .
cdr3_nt: TGTGCCAGCAGAGAAACCGGGACACTCTATGGCTACACCTTC; cdr3_aa: CASRETGTLYGYTF; j_call: TRBJ1-2; d_call: .; v_call: TRBV28; clone_size: once
cdr3_nt: TGCGCCAGCAGCTTGGGGACAGGGTCGGTTGCTAATTCACCCCTCCACTTT; cdr3_aa: CASSLGTGSVANSPLHF; j_call: TRBJ1-6; d_call: TRBD1; v_call: TRBV5-1; clone_size: .
cdr3_nt: TGTGCCAGCAGTTTGAGGGTCTGGCCCCTCCACTTT; cdr3_aa: CASSLRVWPLHF; j_call: TRBJ1-6; d_call: .; v_call: TRBV28; clone_size: .
cdr3_nt: TGCGCCAGCAGCTTCCCGGGGTCCACAGATACGCAGTATTTT; cdr3_aa: CASSFPGSTDTQYF; j_call: TRBJ2-3; d_call: .; v_call: TRBV5-1; clone_size: .
cdr3_nt: TGTGCCAGCAGTTCCCCAGGGTGGGGGCCATATGGCTACACCTTC; cdr3_aa: CASSSPGWGPYGYTF; j_call: TRBJ1-2; d_call: .; v_call: TRBV28; clone_size: .
cdr3_nt: TGTGCCAGCAGTCTCCCAAAATCGGGAAACACCATATATTTT; cdr3_aa: CASSLPKSGNTIYF; j_call: TRBJ1-3; d_call: .; v_call: TRBV28; clone_size: once
cdr3_nt: TGTGCCAGCTCACCACCATACAGCTCCTACAATGAGCAGTTCTTC; cdr3_aa: CASSPPYSSYNEQFF; j_call: TRBJ2-1; d_call: .; v_call: TRBV18; clone_size: .
cdr3_nt: TGTGCCAGCAGTGCGGGGCTAGCGGGTATTGAGACCCAGTACTTC; cdr3_aa: CASSAGLAGIETQYF; j_call: TRBJ2-5; d_call: TRBD2; v_call: TRBV2; clone_size: .
cdr3_nt: TGCAGCGTCGGGGGGGGTTCCTACGAGCAGTACTTC; cdr3_aa: CSVGGGSYEQYF; j_call: TRBJ2-7; d_call: TRBD2; v_call: TRBV29-1; clone_size: .
cdr3_nt: TGTGCCAGCAGCCCCAGGACAGGGGTAGATCAGCCCCAGCATTTT; cdr3_aa: CASSPRTGVDQPQHF; j_call: TRBJ1-5; d_call: TRBD1; v_call: TRBV27; clone_size: .
cdr3_nt: TGTGCCACCAGCAGAGAGAGCCAGGGCGCCCAGCCCCAGCATTTT; cdr3_aa: CATSRESQGAQPQHF; j_call: TRBJ1-5; d_call: .; v_call: TRBV15; clone_size: once
cdr3_nt: TGTGCCATCGGGACAGGGGGCAATCAGCCCCAGCATTTT; cdr3_aa: CAIGTGGNQPQHF; j_call: TRBJ1-5; d_call: TRBD1; v_call: TRBV10-3; clone_size: .
cdr3_nt: TGTGCCAGCAGCCCCAGCACTAACACTGAAGCTTTCTTT; cdr3_aa: CASSPSTNTEAFF; j_call: TRBJ1-1; d_call: .; v_call: TRBV7-3; clone_size: .
cdr3_nt: TGTGCCAGCAGCCCGGGAGGACGAGGGGGCTACACCTTC; cdr3_aa: CASSPGGRGGYTF; j_call: TRBJ1-2; d_call: .; v_call: TRBV7-3; clone_size: .
cdr3_nt: TGTGCCAGCAGCCAAGAACACCACGGGGAAATGACCATATATTTT; cdr3_aa: CASSQEHHGEMTIYF; j_call: TRBJ1-3; d_call: .; v_call: TRBV4-2; clone_size: .